This TCR beta chain was found in a study of cytomegalovirus exposure and HLA in healthy donors. Findings and caveats of the study: Beyond CMV serostatus, there was no information to go on about immune exposure. A later analysis linked a missense variant in DCLRE1C to the trimming of TCR beta V and J genes.

V was shortened by 4 bases and J by 9 bases, with 16 bases between the two germline ends. The CDR3 totals 13 residues. Germline CDR1 SGDLS, CDR2 YYNGEE. As regards this clone: Antigen: not known.

With 60 Vbeta and 13 Jbeta primers, the PCR was carried out. The method was immunoSEQ multiplex PCR; TCRdb's version includes in-frame clones alone and lacks a portion of them. Of 150,000 to 250,000 clones listed, 79% are singletons. This receptor was identified in a young woman in good health and CMV-seropositive. The sequenced sample was PBMCs. V and J are TRBV9 and TRBJ1-1, with unresolved D. The CDR3 sequence: CASSPHDPPQAFF. The CDR3 coding sequence is TGTGCCAGCAGCCCACACGATCCGCCTCAAGCTTTCTTT. Variable domain in full (rest from reference TRBV9 and TRBJ1-1): DSGVTQTPKHLITATGQRVTLRCSPRSGDLSVYWYQQSLDQGLQFLIQYYNGEERAKGNILERFSAQQFPDLHSELNLSSLELGDSALYFCASSPHDPPQAFFGQGTRLTVV.